Listed below are T cell receptor beta chains from one sample, sequenced in a study of shared clonotypes between healthy human individuals. This table comes from immunoSEQ multiplex PCR, and its TCRdb copy is limited to in-frame clones, with some not included. The sample holds more than 900,000 clones, around three quarters seen once. Sequences were obtained from memory CD4+ T cells from PBMCs. The receptors come from a young man in good health. Some clones in this sample may be carry-over from other donors' samples. Both conserved end residues are part of each CDR3. The order of the fields is V gene, D gene, J gene, clone size, CDR3 protein, CDR3 DNA. A D gene is named only where the DNA matches it firmly. Rows may omit the clone size; those that give it use once, few, many or a size class.

>TRBV28|-|TRBJ1-5|once
CASTGEKGYQPQHF
TGTGCCAGCACTGGTGAGAAGGGGTATCAGCCCCAGCATTTT
>TRBV19|-|TRBJ1-5|-
CASSIGHQPQHF
TGTGCCAGTAGTATCGGGCATCAGCCCCAGCATTTT
>TRBV7-4|-|TRBJ2-7|-
CASSRQRISSYEQYF
TGTGCCAGCAGCCGGCAGAGAATTAGCTCCTACGAGCAGTACTTC
>TRBV28|-|TRBJ1-1|-
CASSSRTLRGAFF
TGTGCCAGCAGTTCGAGGACTCTAAGGGGCGCTTTCTTT
>TRBV5-1|-|TRBJ1-2|-
CASSLVTAYGYTF
TGCGCCAGCAGCTTGGTCACAGCTTATGGCTACACCTTC
>TRBV7-6|-|TRBJ2-3|-
CASSLWAVGGPDTQYF
TGTGCCAGCAGCTTATGGGCCGTTGGGGGTCCTGATACGCAGTATTTT
>TRBV6-4|-|TRBJ1-1|-
CASSTHVWTEAFF
TGTGCCAGCAGCACACATGTTTGGACTGAAGCTTTCTTT
>TRBV29-1|TRBD2|TRBJ2-4|-
CSVRGLAGNIQYF
TGCAGCGTACGAGGACTAGCGGGAAACATTCAGTACTTC
>TRBV7-6|-|TRBJ2-6|-
CASSLSLGISTGANVLTF
TGTGCCAGCAGCTTAAGTCTCGGGATCTCTACAGGGGCCAACGTCCTGACTTTC
>TRBV29-1|TRBD1|TRBJ1-1|few
CSGRRTGLMNTEAFF
TGCAGCGGTCGTCGGACAGGGCTAATGAACACTGAAGCTTTCTTT
>TRBV28|-|TRBJ2-7|-
CASSPAGGRPSSYEQYF
TGTGCCAGCAGCCCCGCGGGTGGGCGGCCGAGCTCCTACGAGCAGTACTTC
>TRBV2|-|TRBJ2-1|-
CASSVNSYNEQFF
TGTGCCAGCAGTGTCAACAGCTACAATGAGCAGTTCTTC
>TRBV5-1|TRBD2|TRBJ2-1|-
CASSRETSGTYNEQFF
TGCGCCAGCAGCCGGGAGACTAGCGGGACCTACAATGAGCAGTTCTTC
>TRBV13|TRBD1|TRBJ2-7|-
CASSLFGSGTGWYEQYF
TGTGCCAGCAGCTTATTTGGGTCCGGGACAGGGTGGTACGAGCAGTACTTC
>TRBV4-2|-|TRBJ1-2|once
CASSLDPEEGYTF
TGTGCCAGCAGCTTAGACCCGGAGGAAGGCTACACCTTC
>TRBV2|TRBD1|TRBJ1-1|-
CASGMTGGTTEAFF
TGTGCCAGCGGAATGACAGGGGGAACCACTGAAGCTTTCTTT
>TRBV5-4|TRBD1|TRBJ2-3|-
CASTLDRERYTQYF
TGTGCCAGCACCTTAGACAGGGAGCGATATACGCAGTATTTT
>TRBV9|-|TRBJ1-5|few
CASSRAGAQPQHF
TGTGCCAGCAGCAGGGCAGGGGCCCAGCCCCAGCATTTT
>TRBV2|-|TRBJ2-2|-
CASGARDTGELFF
TGTGCCAGCGGGGCGCGGGACACCGGGGAGCTGTTTTTT
>TRBV7-2|-|TRBJ1-3|-
CASRISAGAGNTIYF
TGTGCCAGCAGAATAAGTGCAGGGGCGGGAAACACCATATATTTT
>TRBV5-6|TRBD2|TRBJ2-1|few
CASSRPSGRGNEQFF
TGTGCCAGCAGCCGACCTAGCGGGAGAGGCAATGAGCAGTTCTTC
>TRBV28|-|TRBJ1-4|-
CASSLPGTDATNEKLFF
TGTGCCAGCAGTTTACCCGGGACGGATGCAACTAATGAAAAACTGTTTTTT
>TRBV4-2|-|TRBJ2-7|-
CASSREQDWVTYEQYF
TGTGCCAGCAGCCGAGAGCAGGACTGGGTCACCTACGAGCAGTACTTC
>TRBV18|-|TRBJ1-5|-
CASSPEPGYNSNQPQHF
TGTGCCAGCTCACCCGAACCGGGTTATAATAGCAATCAGCCCCAGCATTTT
>TRBV19|-|TRBJ1-1|once
CASQFWTEAFF
TGTGCCAGTCAGTTTTGGACTGAAGCTTTCTTT
>TRBV5-8|TRBD1|TRBJ1-5|-
CASSYITGVQPQHF
TGTGCCAGCAGCTACATTACAGGGGTTCAGCCCCAGCATTTT
>TRBV7-6|TRBD1|TRBJ2-4|-
CASSPQRYGQAPAKNIQYF
TGTGCCAGCAGCCCACAAAGATACGGACAGGCCCCAGCCAAAAACATTCAGTACTTC
>TRBV2|TRBD1|TRBJ2-5|-
CASSGDRALETQYF
TGTGCCAGCAGTGGGGACAGGGCCCTTGAGACCCAGTACTTC
>TRBV28|TRBD2|TRBJ2-7|-
CASSPYEIAGLYEQYF
TGTGCCAGCAGTCCCTACGAGATAGCGGGGCTCTACGAGCAGTACTTC
>TRBV10-3|TRBD1|TRBJ2-7|-
CAINTGDPYEQYF
TGTGCCATCAATACAGGGGACCCCTACGAGCAGTACTTC
>TRBV29-1|TRBD1|TRBJ2-7|-
CSVYGTAESELEQYF
TGCAGCGTATACGGGACAGCTGAAAGCGAGTTGGAGCAGTACTTC
>TRBV28|-|TRBJ2-7|-
CASSPTDFSSYEQYF
TGTGCCAGCAGCCCGACGGACTTTAGCTCCTACGAGCAGTACTTC
>TRBV7-3|TRBD1|TRBJ1-1|-
CASSLSPGQLLNTEAFF
TGTGCCAGCAGCTTAAGCCCGGGACAGCTATTGAACACTGAAGCTTTCTTT
>TRBV5-1|-|TRBJ1-2|-
CASSYRTDGYTF
TGCGCCAGCAGCTACCGGACAGATGGCTACACCTTC
>TRBV15|TRBD2|TRBJ2-3|-
CATSRDLTSGSGDTQYF
TGTGCCACCAGCAGAGATCTCACTAGCGGGAGCGGGGATACGCAGTATTTT
>TRBV11-2|-|TRBJ2-2|-
CASSLVIVPDGELFF
TGTGCCAGCAGCTTAGTCATAGTTCCGGACGGGGAGCTGTTTTTT
>TRBV9|-|TRBJ2-6|-
CASSQERASGANVLTF
TGTGCCAGCAGCCAAGAGAGGGCGTCTGGGGCCAACGTCCTGACTTTC
>TRBV19|-|TRBJ2-3|-
CASGMGIQSTDTQYF
TGTGCCAGTGGTATGGGGATTCAAAGCACAGATACGCAGTATTTT
>TRBV5-1|TRBD2|TRBJ2-2|few
CASRPGTSGTGELFF
TGCGCCAGCAGACCTGGGACTAGCGGGACCGGGGAGCTGTTTTTT
>TRBV19|TRBD2|TRBJ2-1|few
CASSPPTSGSYNEQFF
TGTGCCAGTAGTCCCCCGACTAGCGGGTCCTACAATGAGCAGTTCTTC
>TRBV29-1|-|TRBJ2-2|-
CSALEASRAGELFF
TGCAGCGCCCTAGAGGCCTCAAGGGCCGGGGAGCTGTTTTTT
>TRBV18|-|TRBJ1-2|-
CASSRDSPAF
TGTGCCAGCTCACGGGATTCCCCCGCCTTC
>TRBV7-6|-|TRBJ2-7|few
CASSLTDTGIYEQYF
TGTGCCAGCAGCTTGACGGACACTGGAATCTACGAGCAGTACTTC
>TRBV6-6|-|TRBJ2-1|-
CASSLRTYNEQFF
TGTGCCAGCAGTCTACGGACTTACAATGAGCAGTTCTTC